This T cell receptor (beta chain) was captured in a study of CD8 T cells in ankylosing spondylitis. Study outcomes and limitations: In ankylosing spondylitis blood, a motif of eight highly homologous TCR beta variants appeared characteristic. Researchers reportedly found disease-linked clones significantly enriched in matched ankylosing spondylitis synovial fluid.

As concerns this clonotype: Its antigen remains unknown.

TCRdb ran MiXCR on the 5' RACE reads and lists one entry per CDR3 protein. Here the sample spans roughly 700,000 distinct CDR3 sequences, roughly 20% being singletons. V was shortened by 3 bases and J by 5 bases, with 17 bases between the two germline ends. CDR1 is LNHNV and CDR2 is YYDKDF in the germline V gene (reference sequence). This CDR3 has 16 residues. The chain recombines TRBV15 with TRBJ2-1; perhaps TRBD1 as D (5 bases). The receptor comes from a male donor with ankylosing spondylitis. Sample: blood, either unsorted or a sorted T cell fraction (not recorded which). The CDR3 sequence is CATSRMDTLFNNEQFF. Here the CDR3 DNA reads TGTGCCACCAGCAGGATGGACACGTTGTTCAACAATGAGCAGTTCTTC. Variable domain in full (rest from reference TRBV15 and TRBJ2-1): DAMVIQNPRYQVTQFGKPVTLSCSQTLNHNVMYWYQQKSSQAPKLLFHYYDKDFNNEADTPDNFQSRRPNTSFCFLDIRSPGLGDTAMYLCATSRMDTLFNNEQFFGPGTRLTVL.